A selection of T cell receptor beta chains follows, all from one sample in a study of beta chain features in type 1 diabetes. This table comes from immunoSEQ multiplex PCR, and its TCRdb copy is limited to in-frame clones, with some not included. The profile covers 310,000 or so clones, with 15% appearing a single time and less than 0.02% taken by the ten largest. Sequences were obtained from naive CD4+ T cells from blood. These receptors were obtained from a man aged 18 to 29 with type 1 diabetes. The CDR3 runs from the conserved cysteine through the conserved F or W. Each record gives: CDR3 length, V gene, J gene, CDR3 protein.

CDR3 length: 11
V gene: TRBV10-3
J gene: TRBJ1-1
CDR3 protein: CAISESNKAFF

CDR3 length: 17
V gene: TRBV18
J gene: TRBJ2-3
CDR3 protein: CASSPPRTGVPTDTQYF

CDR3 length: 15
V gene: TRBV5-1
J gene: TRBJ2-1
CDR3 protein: CASSLAGWSRNEQFF

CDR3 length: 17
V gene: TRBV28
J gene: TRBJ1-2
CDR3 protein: CASTQRTGTGALYGYTF

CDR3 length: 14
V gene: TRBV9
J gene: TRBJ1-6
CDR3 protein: CASSVTPRDSPLHF

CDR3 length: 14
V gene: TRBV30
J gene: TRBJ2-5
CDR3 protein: CAWTRDYRGETQYF

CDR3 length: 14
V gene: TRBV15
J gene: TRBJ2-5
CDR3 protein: CATSRGTAQETQYF

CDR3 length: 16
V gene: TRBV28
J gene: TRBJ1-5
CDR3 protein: CASSLWGIQGIQPQHF

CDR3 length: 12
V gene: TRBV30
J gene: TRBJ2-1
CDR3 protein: CASDGGYNEQFF

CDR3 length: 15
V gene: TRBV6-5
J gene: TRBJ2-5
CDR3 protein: CASSRGREGLETQYF

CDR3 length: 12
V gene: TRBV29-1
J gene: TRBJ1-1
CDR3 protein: CSVAISNTEAFF

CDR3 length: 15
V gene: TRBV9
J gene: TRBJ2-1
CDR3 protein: CASSSSAGAYNEQFF

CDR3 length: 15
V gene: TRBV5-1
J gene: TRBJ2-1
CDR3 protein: CASSLWQGAYNEQFF

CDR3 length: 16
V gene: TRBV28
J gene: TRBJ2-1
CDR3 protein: CASSGSGSGRYNEQFF

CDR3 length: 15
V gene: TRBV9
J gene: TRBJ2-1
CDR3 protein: CASSERQGFYNEQFF

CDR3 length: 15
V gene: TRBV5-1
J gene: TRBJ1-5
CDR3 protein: CASSSGTHSNQPQHF

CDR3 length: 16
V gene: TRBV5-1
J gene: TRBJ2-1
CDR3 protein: CASSLDRLQGYNEQFF

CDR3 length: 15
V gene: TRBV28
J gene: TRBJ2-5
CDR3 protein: CASSLTSGSTETQYF

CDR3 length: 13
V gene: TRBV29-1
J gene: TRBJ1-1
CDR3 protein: CSMDRRMNTEAFF

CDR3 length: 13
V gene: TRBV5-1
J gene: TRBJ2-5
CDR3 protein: CASSFPGLETQYF

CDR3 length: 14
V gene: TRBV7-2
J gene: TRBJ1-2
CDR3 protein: CASSLYRGNYGYTF

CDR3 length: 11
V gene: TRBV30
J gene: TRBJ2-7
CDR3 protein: CAWSTQGEQYF

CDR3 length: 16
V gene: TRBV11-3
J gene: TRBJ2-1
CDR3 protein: CASSPGTGGRRWEQFF

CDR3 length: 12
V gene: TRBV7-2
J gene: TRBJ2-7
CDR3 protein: CASSLSRYEQYF

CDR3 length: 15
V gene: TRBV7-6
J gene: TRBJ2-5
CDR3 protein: CASSLEGGVAGTQYF

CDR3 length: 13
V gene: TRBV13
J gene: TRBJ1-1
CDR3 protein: CASSGQMNTEAFF

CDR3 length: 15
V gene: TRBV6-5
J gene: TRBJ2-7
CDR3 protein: CASSYPGIAGHEQYF

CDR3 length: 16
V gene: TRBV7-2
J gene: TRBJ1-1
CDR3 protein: CASSLTYGQGGTEAFF

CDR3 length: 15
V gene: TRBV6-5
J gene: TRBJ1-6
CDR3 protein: CASSYAGSINSPLHF

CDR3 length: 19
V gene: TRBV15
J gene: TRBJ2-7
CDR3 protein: CATSREGGFGAGAAYEQYF

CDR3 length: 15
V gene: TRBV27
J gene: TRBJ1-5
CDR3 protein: CAPYLKGGDNQPQHF

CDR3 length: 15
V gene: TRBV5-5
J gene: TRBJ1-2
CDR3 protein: CASSLAGGVTYGYTF

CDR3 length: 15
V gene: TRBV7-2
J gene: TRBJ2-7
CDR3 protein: CASSLAAGYSYEQYF

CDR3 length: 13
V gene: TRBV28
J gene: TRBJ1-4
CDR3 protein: CASSPPAGEKLFF

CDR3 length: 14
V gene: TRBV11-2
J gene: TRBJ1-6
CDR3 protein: CASTMNSGDSPLHF

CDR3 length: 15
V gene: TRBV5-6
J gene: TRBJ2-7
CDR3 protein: CASSGGTSYLYEQYF

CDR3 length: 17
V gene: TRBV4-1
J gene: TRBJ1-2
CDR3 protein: CASSQGWWLQGNYGYTF

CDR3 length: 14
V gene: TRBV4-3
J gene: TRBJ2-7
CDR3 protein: CASSQEIEGYEQYF

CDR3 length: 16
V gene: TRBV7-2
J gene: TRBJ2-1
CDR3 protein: CASSFVTSGGGNEQFF

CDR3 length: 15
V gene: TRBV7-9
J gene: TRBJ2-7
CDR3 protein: CASSDLAGGSYEQYF

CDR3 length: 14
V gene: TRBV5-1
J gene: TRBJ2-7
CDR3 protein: CASSRSQGTYEQYF

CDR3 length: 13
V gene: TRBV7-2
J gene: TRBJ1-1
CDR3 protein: CASSPPRNSEAFF

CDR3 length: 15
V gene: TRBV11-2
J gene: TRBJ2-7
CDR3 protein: CASTYRAGPKNEQYF

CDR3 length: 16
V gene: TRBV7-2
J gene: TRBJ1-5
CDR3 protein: CASSLIAGGLSQPQHF

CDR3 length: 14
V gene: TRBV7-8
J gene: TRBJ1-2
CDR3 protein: CASSRAGTGYGYTF

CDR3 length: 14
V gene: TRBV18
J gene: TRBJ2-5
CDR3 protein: CASSPPTGPETQYF

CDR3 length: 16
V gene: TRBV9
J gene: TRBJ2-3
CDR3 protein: CASSALGTGGGDTQYF

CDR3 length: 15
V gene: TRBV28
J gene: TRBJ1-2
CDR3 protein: CASSLSGGGFYGYTF

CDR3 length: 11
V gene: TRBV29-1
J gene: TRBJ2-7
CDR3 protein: CSVEGGGEQYF

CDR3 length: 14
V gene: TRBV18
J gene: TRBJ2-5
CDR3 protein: CASSPQVRGETQYF

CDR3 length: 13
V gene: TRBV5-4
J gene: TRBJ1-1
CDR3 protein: CASRMPGFQEAFF

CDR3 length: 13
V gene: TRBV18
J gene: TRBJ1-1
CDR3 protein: CASSPAAGTEAFF

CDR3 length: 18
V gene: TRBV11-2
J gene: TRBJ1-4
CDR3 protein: CASSPRLVSTRDNEKLFF